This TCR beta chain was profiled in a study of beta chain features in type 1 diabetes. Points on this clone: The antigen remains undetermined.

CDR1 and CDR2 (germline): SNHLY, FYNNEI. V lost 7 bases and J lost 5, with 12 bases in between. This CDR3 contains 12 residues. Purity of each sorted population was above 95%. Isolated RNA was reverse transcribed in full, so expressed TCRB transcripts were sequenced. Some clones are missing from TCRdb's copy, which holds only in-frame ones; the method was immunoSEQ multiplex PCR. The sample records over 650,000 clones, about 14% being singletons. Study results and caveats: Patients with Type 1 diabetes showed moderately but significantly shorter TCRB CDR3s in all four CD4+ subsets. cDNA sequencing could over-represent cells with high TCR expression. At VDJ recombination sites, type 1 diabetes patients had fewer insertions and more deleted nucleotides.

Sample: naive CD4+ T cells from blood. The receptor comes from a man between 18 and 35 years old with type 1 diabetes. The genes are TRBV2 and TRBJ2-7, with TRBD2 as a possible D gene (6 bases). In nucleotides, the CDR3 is TGTGCCAGCACAGGACTATCCGACGAGCAGTACTTC. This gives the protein CASTGLSDEQYF.